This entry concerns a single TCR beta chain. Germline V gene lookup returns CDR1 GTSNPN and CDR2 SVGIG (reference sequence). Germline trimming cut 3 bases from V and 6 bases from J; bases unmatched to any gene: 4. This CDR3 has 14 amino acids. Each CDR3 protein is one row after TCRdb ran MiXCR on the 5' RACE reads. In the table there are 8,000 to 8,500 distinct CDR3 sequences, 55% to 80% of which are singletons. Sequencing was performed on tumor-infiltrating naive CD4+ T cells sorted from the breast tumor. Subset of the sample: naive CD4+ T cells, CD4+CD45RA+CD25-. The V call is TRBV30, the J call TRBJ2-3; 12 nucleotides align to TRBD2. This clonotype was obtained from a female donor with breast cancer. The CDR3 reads CAWRLAGGQDTQYF. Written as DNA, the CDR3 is TGTGCCTGGAGGCTAGCGGGAGGGCAGGATACGCAGTATTTT.